These 2 T cell receptor beta chains were sequenced from one sample in a study of CD8 T cells in Susac syndrome. The authors reverse transcribed 0.5 to 1 ug RNA with random hexamers. MiXCR was run by TCRdb on the immunoSEQ multiplex PCR reads, yielding one entry per CDR3 protein. The profile shows 77,000 or so distinct CDR3 sequences, about 95% of them singletons. The sample was CD8+ T cells from PBMCs. The receptors shown here come from a human donor with multiple sclerosis.

The chain employs TRBV29-1 and TRBJ1-2; unclear D gene. In germline, CDR1 is SQVTM, CDR2 ANQGSEA. V was shortened by 2 bases and J by 8 bases, with 9 bases between the two germline ends. This CDR3 is 11 amino acids long. In DNA form, the CDR3 reads TGCAGCGTTGAAACTCGGAAAGGCTACACCTTC. Translated, it gives CSVETRKGYTF.

The V call is TRBV20-1, the J call TRBJ2-1, with TRBD2 identical over 10 bases. J was trimmed by 6 bases and V by 6 bases; bases with no gene match: 2. The length of the CDR3 is 12 residues. Per the germline V gene, CDR1 is DFQATT and CDR2 is SNEGSKA (reference sequence). CDR3 nucleotides: TGCAGTGCAGAGCGGGGGGGCAATGAGCAGTTCTTC. It specifies CSAERGGNEQFF.